Listed here are 25 T cell receptor beta chains from one sample, sequenced in a study of control samples from healthy donors and cancer patients. Measured with immunoSEQ multiplex PCR; TCRdb has only the in-frame clones, and not every one. Here the sample spans 130,000 or so clones, over 75% being singletons. Source material: blood. These receptors were collected from a man aged 50 to 60 in good health.

Concerning this clone: This CDR3 is also generated by other DNA sequences in the sample. This sequence joins TRBV15 and TRBJ2-7, with TRBD1 matching over 7 bases. V dropped 0 bases and J dropped 4; count of bases not matched to a gene: 0. Germline-derived CDR1 and CDR2 are LNHNV and YYDKDF (reference sequence). CDR3 length: 13 amino acids. The CDR3, as DNA: TGTGCCACCAGCAGAGACAGGGGGTACGAGCAGTACTTC. Translated: CATSRDRGYEQYF.

V usage is TRBV7-9 and J usage is TRBJ1-1; maybe TRBD1 (5 bases). The V end was cut by 3 bases, the J end by 5 bases, with 10 bases between. This CDR3 has 13 amino acids. Germline V gene sequence: CDR1 SEHNR, CDR2 FQNEAQ (reference sequence). CDR3 in amino acids: CASSFQTVTEAFF. Written as DNA, the CDR3 is TGTGCCAGCAGCTTCCAGACAGTAACTGAAGCTTTCTTT.

This clone occurred a few times. The chain employs TRBV5-1 and TRBJ1-2; D is unresolved. The CDR3 length is 15 residues. Germline-derived CDR1 and CDR2 are SGHRS and YFSETQ. V gave up 2 bases and J gave up 2 bases, with 13 bases separating them. The CDR3 nucleotides read TGCGCCAGCAGCTTCACCAGCGGGGTGAACTATGGCTACACCTTC. This codes for CASSFTSGVNYGYTF.

This chain uses TRBV5-1 with TRBJ1-2, with D possibly TRBD1 on 6 matching bases. The ends were cut back, 4 bases at V and 4 bases at J, with 14 bases in the middle. From germline, CDR1 is SGHRS and CDR2 YFSETQ. The CDR3 runs to 14 residues. The CDR3, as DNA: TGCGCCAGCAGCCCTGACAGGATATCCTATGGCTACACCTTC. It codes for CASSPDRISYGYTF.

The chain has TRBV11-2 and TRBJ1-3; TRBD1 aligns across 10 bases. Germline-derived CDR1 and CDR2 are SGHAT and FQNNGV. There are 18 residues in the CDR3. V lost 5 bases and J lost 0; bases outside the gene matches: 10. CDR3 loop: CASSPGTGASISGNTIYF. The CDR3, as DNA: TGTGCCAGCAGCCCGGGGACAGGGGCCTCGATCTCTGGAAACACCATATATTTT.

The CDR3 protein is CASSKDGRRGGPPWRANVLTF. The CDR3 bases are TGTGCCAGCAGCAAAGACGGGAGGCGGGGGGGGCCCCCATGGAGGGCCAACGTCCTGACTTTC. The chain links TRBV21-1 to TRBJ2-6; whether TRBD2, the table's D call, matches the DNA was not checked. TRBV21-1 is described as a pseudogene. The CDR3 is 21 amino acids.

V and J are TRBV30 and TRBJ2-2, with D perhaps matching TRBD1 or TRBD2 (5 bases each). V dropped 2 bases and J dropped 5 bases, with 15 bases sitting between them. This CDR3 contains 15 residues. Germline lookup yields CDR1 GTSNPN and CDR2 SVGIG (reference sequence). DNA of the CDR3: TGTGCCTGGAGTACCCGGGCCTGGGGGACCGGGGAGCTGTTTTTT. It specifies CAWSTRAWGTGELFF. The full variable domain, in which reference TRBV30 and TRBJ2-2 provide the parts outside the CDR3, is SQTIHQWPATLVQPVGSPLSLECTVEGTSNPNLYWYRQAAGRGLQLLFYSVGIGQISSEVPQNLSASRPQDRQFILSSKKLLLSDSGFYLCAWSTRAWGTGELFFGEGSRLTVL.

The rearrangement uses TRBV24-1 and TRBJ2-3, with 7 bases lining up with TRBD2. The V gene end was trimmed by 3 bases and the J gene end by 3 bases; junction bases not matched to a gene: 8. Germline V CDR1 and CDR2: KGHDR, SFDVKD. This CDR3 has 16 amino acids. This CDR3 is CATSDTGLRQTDTQYF. The DNA for the CDR3 is TGTGCCACCAGTGATACGGGACTACGCCAAACAGATACGCAGTATTTT.

The table lists this clone with a few counts. The gene calls are TRBV6-6 and TRBJ1-1; maybe TRBD1 (5 bases). Germline V CDR1 and CDR2: MNHNY, SVGAGI (reference sequence). V was pared by 6 bases and J by 7 bases, with 15 bases between. The CDR3 is made up of 13 amino acids. The CDR3: CASSPHDRDEAFF. The CDR3 DNA reads as TGTGCCAGCAGCCCACACGACAGAGATGAAGCTTTCTTT.

This chain's CDR3 is CASSPDPTSSGANVLTF. CDR3 DNA sequence: TGTGCCAGCTCACCAGACCCTACAAGCTCTGGGGCCAACGTCCTGACTTTC. The gene calls are TRBV18 and TRBJ2-6; unclear D gene. Deletions cut 2 bases from V and 0 bases from J, with 11 bases between. CDR1 and CDR2 (germline): KGHSH, LQKENI. This CDR3 is 17 amino acids long. The full variable domain, its missing parts supplied by reference TRBV18 and TRBJ2-6, is NAGVMQNPRHLVRRRGQEARLRCSPMKGHSHVYWYRQLPEEGLKFMVYLQKENIIDESGMPKERFSAEFPKEGPSILRIQQVVRGDSAAYFCASSPDPTSSGANVLTFGAGSRLTVL.

CDR3 coding DNA: TGTGCCATCTCACGGTCGGGGGGCACTGAAGCTTTCTTT. Amino acid sequence: CAISRSGGTEAFF. This chain joins TRBV6-5 and TRBJ1-1, with D perhaps matching TRBD1 (5 bases). This CDR3 contains 13 residues. V dropped 10 bases and J dropped 4 bases, with 16 bases sitting between them. Germline V lookup: CDR1 MNHEY, CDR2 SVGAGI.

The chain couples TRBV27 to TRBJ2-7; TRBD1 matches at 9 bases. CDR1 is MNHEY, CDR2 SMNVEV, per germline (reference sequence). The CDR3 totals 14 residues. V lost 0 bases and J lost 5; bases outside the gene matches: 2. DNA of the CDR3: TGTGCCAGCAGTTTATCCGGACAGGGGAACGAGCAGTACTTC. It encodes CASSLSGQGNEQYF.

The rearrangement joins TRBV3-1 (or the pseudogene TRBV3-2) to TRBJ2-2, with 8 bases aligning to TRBD1. This CDR3 is 16 amino acids long. Trimming removed 2 bases from V and 3 bases from J; junction bases left unmatched: 5. Germline V gene lookup returns CDR1 LGHDT and CDR2 YNNKEL (reference sequence). In DNA, the CDR3 is TGTGCCAGCAGCCAAATTACAGGGGGAGACACCGGGGAGCTGTTTTTT. Translated: CASSQITGGDTGELFF.

About this clone: The sample holds other DNA sequences that translate to the same CDR3. This sequence joins TRBV5-1 and TRBJ2-2; no reliable D call. Germline V CDR1 and CDR2: SGHRS, YFSETQ. The V end lost 0 bases, the J end lost 8 bases, and 5 bases lay between the germline ends. This CDR3 has 12 residues. CDR3 protein: CASSLDPGELFF. In nucleotides, the CDR3 is TGCGCCAGCAGCTTGGATCCGGGGGAGCTGTTTTTT.

The V gene is TRBV11-2, the J gene TRBJ1-1; the D gene is possibly TRBD1 (5 bases). Germline-derived CDR1 and CDR2 are SGHAT and FQNNGV. This CDR3 is 15 amino acids long. Trimming removed 0 bases at V and 1 base at J, with 9 bases between. The DNA for the CDR3 is TGTGCCAGCAGCTTAGATGGGAGGGGGAACACTGAAGCTTTCTTT. Its protein product is CASSLDGRGNTEAFF.

J is TRBJ1-3 and V is TRBV28; D is uncertain. V was shortened by 4 bases and J by 1 base, with 8 bases between the two germline ends. CDR3 length: 14 residues. Germline assignment: CDR1 MDHEN and CDR2 SYDVKM. DNA for the CDR3: TGTGCCAGCAGTTCGACCGGGTCTGGAAACACCATATATTTT. Protein product: CASSSTGSGNTIYF.

This clone was counted a single time. The chain links TRBV6-5 to TRBJ1-4, with TRBD1 as a possible D gene (5 bases). This CDR3 contains 15 residues. Germline V gene data show CDR1 as MNHEY and CDR2 as SVGAGI. Trimming cost V 8 bases and J 4 bases, with 17 bases left between them. As DNA, the CDR3 is TGTGCCAGCGGATCCTCAGGGAGGGGTAATGAAAAACTGTTTTTT. Its translation: CASGSSGRGNEKLFF.

This chain uses TRBV6-1 with TRBJ2-2; D ambiguous. Germline lookup yields CDR1 MNHNS and CDR2 SASEGT. This CDR3 spans 13 amino acids. Trimming took 0 bases from V and 6 from J, leaving 5 bases between them. DNA of the CDR3: TGTGCCAGCAGTGAAGCGCTAGCCGGGGAGCTGTTTTTT. Protein sequence: CASSEALAGELFF.

With respect to this clone: Other DNA sequences in this specimen translate into the identical CDR3. The chain links TRBV9 to TRBJ2-3; 10 positions match TRBD2. V was pared by 0 bases and J by 6 bases, with 7 bases of the junction left unmatched. This CDR3 has 16 residues. The germline V gene has CDR1 SGDLS and CDR2 YYNGEE. CDR3 nucleotide sequence: TGTGCCAGCAGCGTAGGTTCTAGCGGGGGCGCCGATACGCAGTATTTT. The encoded protein is CASSVGSSGGADTQYF.

V gene TRBV30 combines with J gene TRBJ1-5, with a weak D call TRBD1 (5 bases). The CDR3 totals 14 residues. Germline V CDR1 and CDR2: GTSNPN, SVGIG (reference sequence). The V and J ends lost 2 bases and 4 bases respectively, with 12 bases between them. The CDR3 spells CAWSQPSGNQPQHF. DNA for the CDR3: TGTGCCTGGAGTCAACCTTCAGGGAATCAGCCCCAGCATTTT.

The chain recombines TRBV29-1 with TRBJ2-3; D possibly matches TRBD1 or TRBD2 (5 bases each). CDR1 and CDR2 (germline): SQVTM, ANQGSEA. The CDR3 has 13 amino acids. Trimming cost V 4 bases and J 3 bases, with 11 bases left between them. The CDR3 region is CSVVGTTTDTQYF. The CDR3 DNA reads TGCAGCGTTGTAGGGACGACGACAGATACGCAGTATTTT.

V gene TRBV19 combines with J gene TRBJ1-4; no definite D call. The length of the CDR3 is 14 residues. V was cut by 9 bases and J by 5 bases, with 16 bases left in between. Germline CDR1 and CDR2: LNHDA and SQIVND (reference sequence). The CDR3 DNA reads TGTGCCAGCCGTAGGATTGGGAGAAATGAAAAACTGTTTTTT. Its translation: CASRRIGRNEKLFF.

V usage is TRBV6-6 and J usage is TRBJ1-2, with a tentative D call TRBD1 (5 bases). The germline V gene encodes CDR1 MNHNY and CDR2 SVGAGI (reference sequence). Trimming pared 0 bases from V and 8 bases from J, leaving 13 bases between. The CDR3 contains 14 residues. CDR3 coding DNA: TGTGCCAGCAGTTACTCGTCCCAGGGCGGCGGCTACACCTTC. Translated, it gives CASSYSSQGGGYTF.

This chain connects TRBV2 to TRBJ2-7; 7 bases match TRBD2. The V gene's germline CDR1 is SNHLY and CDR2 FYNNEI. V dropped 2 bases and J dropped 0; count of bases not matched to a gene: 1. The CDR3 covers 14 residues. The CDR3 spells CASSETSVSYEQYF. The CDR3 DNA reads as TGTGCCAGCAGTGAAACTAGCGTCTCCTACGAGCAGTACTTC.

The V gene is TRBV24-1, the J gene TRBJ2-1; D call uncertain. Trimming shortened V by 4 bases and J by 3 bases, and 0 bases separated the two germline ends. Looked up from germline, CDR1 is KGHDR and CDR2 is SFDVKD. The CDR3 totals 11 residues. This CDR3 reads CATSDYNEQFF. The DNA for the CDR3 is TGTGCCACCAGTGACTACAATGAGCAGTTCTTC.